This T cell receptor (beta chain) was captured by sequencing in a study of Ad26.COV2.S vaccination and SARS-CoV-2 variants. Overall study findings and caveats: Placebo recipients had lower spike-specific TCR breadth than vaccine recipients. In vaccinated individuals, spike-specific CD8+ and CD4+ T cell responses reportedly displayed substantial breadth.

The CDR3 totals 14 residues. Germline lookup yields CDR1 MNHEY and CDR2 SVGEGT. The V and J ends lost 4 bases and 9 bases, in that order; junction bases with no gene match: 4. Treatment indicated: around 19 received Ad26.COV2.S at low or high dose, single or two shots; roughly five received placebo; per-sample allocation not given. It was on day 63 after the first vaccine or placebo injection that samples were taken. This table comes from immunoSEQ multiplex PCR, and its TCRdb copy is limited to in-frame clones, with some not included. The repertoire holds under 550,000 clones, with roughly 90% as singletons. As concerns this clone: Its specificity is not known.

The sequencing used peripheral blood, collected in a trial of Ad26.COV2.S vaccine versus placebo. The clonotype originates from a person aged 18-65 years who received the Ad26.COV2.S COVID-19 vaccine or a placebo. This chain links TRBV6-2 or TRBV6-3 with TRBJ2-3, with 13 bases lining up with TRBD2. DNA for the CDR3: TGTGCCAGCAGTTGGACTAGCGGGAGCGCAACGCAGTATTTT. Amino acids: CASSWTSGSATQYF.